This T cell receptor (beta chain) was sequenced in a study of blood T cell repertoires in COVID-19. V lost 5 bases, J lost 4 bases, and 15 bases lay in between. Germline V gene data show CDR1 as SNHLY and CDR2 as FYNNEI. The CDR3 is 15 residues long. Assay: immunoSEQ multiplex PCR; the TCRdb copy retains only in-frame clones and omits some. The sample includes roughly 250,000 clones, 84% of them seen just once. The rearrangement uses TRBV2 and TRBJ2-1, with a possible D match to TRBD2 (6 bases). Sequencing used peripheral blood. The source of this sequence is a person between 65 and 80 years old with COVID-19, enrolled during active disease. The CDR3 DNA sequence: TGTGCCAGCAGTCCCCAGGAGGGGCTATACAATGAGCAGTTCTTC. It codes for CASSPQEGLYNEQFF.